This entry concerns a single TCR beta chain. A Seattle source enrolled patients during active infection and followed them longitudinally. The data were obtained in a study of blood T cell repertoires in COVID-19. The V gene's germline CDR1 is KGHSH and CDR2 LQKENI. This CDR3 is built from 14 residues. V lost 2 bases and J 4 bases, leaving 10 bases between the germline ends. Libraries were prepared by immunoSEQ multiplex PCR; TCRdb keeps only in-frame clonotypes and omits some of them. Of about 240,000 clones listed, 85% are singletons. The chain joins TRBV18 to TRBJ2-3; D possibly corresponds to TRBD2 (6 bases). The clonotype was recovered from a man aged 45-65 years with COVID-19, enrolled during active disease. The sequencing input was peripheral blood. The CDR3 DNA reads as TGTGCCAGCTCACCAAGAAGGGACTCAGATACGCAGTATTTT. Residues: CASSPRRDSDTQYF.